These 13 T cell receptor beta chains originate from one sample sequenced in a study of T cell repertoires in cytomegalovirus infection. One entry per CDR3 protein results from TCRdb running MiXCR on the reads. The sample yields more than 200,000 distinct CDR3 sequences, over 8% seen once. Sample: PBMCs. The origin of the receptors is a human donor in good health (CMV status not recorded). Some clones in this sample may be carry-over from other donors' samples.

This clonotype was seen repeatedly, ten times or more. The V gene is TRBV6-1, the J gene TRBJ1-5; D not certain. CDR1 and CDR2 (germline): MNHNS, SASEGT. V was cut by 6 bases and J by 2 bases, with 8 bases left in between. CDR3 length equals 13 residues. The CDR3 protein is CASRSVGNQPQHF. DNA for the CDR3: TGTGCCAGCAGGAGTGTCGGCAATCAGCCCCAGCATTTT.

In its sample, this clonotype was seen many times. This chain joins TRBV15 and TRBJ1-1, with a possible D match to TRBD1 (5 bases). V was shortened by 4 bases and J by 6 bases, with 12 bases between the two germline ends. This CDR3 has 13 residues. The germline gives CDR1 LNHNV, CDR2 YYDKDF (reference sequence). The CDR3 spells CATSTGVLSEAFF. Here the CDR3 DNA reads TGTGCCACCAGCACGGGGGTACTATCTGAAGCTTTCTTT.

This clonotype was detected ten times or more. The CDR3 DNA sequence: TGTGCCAGCAGCCTCTCGCCCAGCACAGATACGCAGTATTTT. Translating it yields CASSLSPSTDTQYF. The chain employs TRBV7-2 and TRBJ2-3, with unresolved D. CDR1 is SGHTA, CDR2 FQGNSA, per germline. The CDR3 runs 14 residues. Trimming removed 5 bases at V and 0 bases at J, with 9 bases between. Based on the CDR3 plus reference TRBV7-2 and TRBJ2-3, the full variable domain is GAGVSQSPSNKVTEKGKDVELRCDPISGHTALYWYRQSLGQGLEFLIYFQGNSAPDKSGLPSDRFSAERTGGSVSTLTIQRTQQEDSAVYLCASSLSPSTDTQYFGPGTRLTVL.

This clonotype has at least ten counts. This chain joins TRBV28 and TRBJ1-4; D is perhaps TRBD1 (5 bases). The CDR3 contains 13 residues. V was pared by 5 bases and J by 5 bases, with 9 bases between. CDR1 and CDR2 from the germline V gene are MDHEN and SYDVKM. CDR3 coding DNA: TGTGCCAGCAGTAGGGGAACCAATGAAAAACTGTTTTTT. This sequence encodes CASSRGTNEKLFF.

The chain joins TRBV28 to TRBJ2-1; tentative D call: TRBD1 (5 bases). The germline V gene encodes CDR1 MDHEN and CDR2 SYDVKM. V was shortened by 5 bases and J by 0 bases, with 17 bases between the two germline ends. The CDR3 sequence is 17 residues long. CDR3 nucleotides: TGTGCCAGCAGTACATACACAGGCCCGAGCTCCTACAATGAGCAGTTCTTC. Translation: CASSTYTGPSSYNEQFF.

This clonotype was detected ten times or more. The CDR3 loop reads CASSPTSGGVTDTQYF. CDR3 DNA: TGTGCCAGCAGCCCGACTAGCGGGGGGGTCACAGATACGCAGTATTTT. The rearrangement links TRBV7-2 to TRBJ2-3; 14 nucleotides align to TRBD2. This CDR3 is built from 16 residues. V lost 5 bases to trimming and J lost 2 bases; unmatched junction nucleotides: 3. Germline V gives CDR1 SGHTA, CDR2 FQGNSA.

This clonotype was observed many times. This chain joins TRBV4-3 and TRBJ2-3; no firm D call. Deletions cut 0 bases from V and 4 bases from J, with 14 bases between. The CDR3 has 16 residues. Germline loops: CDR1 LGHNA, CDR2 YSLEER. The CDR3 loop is CASSQDTRLYSDTQYF. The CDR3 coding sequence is TGCGCCAGCAGCCAAGATACCAGGCTGTATTCAGATACGCAGTATTTT.

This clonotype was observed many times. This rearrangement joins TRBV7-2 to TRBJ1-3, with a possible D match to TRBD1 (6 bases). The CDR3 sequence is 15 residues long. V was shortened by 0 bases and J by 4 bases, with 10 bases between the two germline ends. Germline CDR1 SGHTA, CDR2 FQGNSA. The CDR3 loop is CASSLATGSGNTIYF. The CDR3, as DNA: TGTGCCAGCAGCTTAGCCACAGGGTCCGGAAACACCATATATTTT.

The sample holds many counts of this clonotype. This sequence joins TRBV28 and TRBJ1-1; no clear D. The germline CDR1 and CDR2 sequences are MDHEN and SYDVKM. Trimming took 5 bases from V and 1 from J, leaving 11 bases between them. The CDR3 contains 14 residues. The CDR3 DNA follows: TGTGCCAGCAGTCCCCGAGGCTCGAACACTGAAGCTTTCTTT. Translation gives CASSPRGSNTEAFF.

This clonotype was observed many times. CDR3 DNA sequence: TGTGCTAGTGGCGCCGCAGGGGGCTGGGGTGAAGCTTTCTTT. This encodes CASGAAGGWGEAFF. The chain has TRBV12-5 and TRBJ1-1; 8 bases line up with TRBD1. This CDR3 comprises 14 residues. Per germline, CDR1 LGHNT and CDR2 FRNRAP. The ends lost 6 bases at V and 7 bases at J; junction bases unmatched: 10.

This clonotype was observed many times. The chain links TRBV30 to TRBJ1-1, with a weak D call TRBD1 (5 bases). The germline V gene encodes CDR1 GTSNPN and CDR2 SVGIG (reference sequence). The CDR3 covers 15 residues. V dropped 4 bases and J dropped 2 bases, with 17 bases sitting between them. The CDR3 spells CAWTLPRGANTEAFF. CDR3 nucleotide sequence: TGTGCCTGGACCCTGCCTCGGGGCGCCAACACTGAAGCTTTCTTT.

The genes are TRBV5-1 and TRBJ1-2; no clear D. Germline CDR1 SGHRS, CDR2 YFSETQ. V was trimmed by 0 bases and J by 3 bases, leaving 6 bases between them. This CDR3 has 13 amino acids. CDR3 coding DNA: TGCGCCAGCAGCTTGGTTATAGACTATGGCTACACCTTC. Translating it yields CASSLVIDYGYTF.

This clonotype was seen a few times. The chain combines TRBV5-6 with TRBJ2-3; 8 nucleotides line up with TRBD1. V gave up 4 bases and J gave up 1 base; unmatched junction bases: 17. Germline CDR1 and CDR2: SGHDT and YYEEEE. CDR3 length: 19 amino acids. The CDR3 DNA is TGTGCCAGCAGCGGGGGCGACCAGGGGGCTCTCTTGGGCACAGATACGCAGTATTTT. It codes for CASSGGDQGALLGTDTQYF. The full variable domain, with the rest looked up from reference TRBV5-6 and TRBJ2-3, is DAGVTQSPTHLIKTRGQQVTLRCSPKSGHDTVSWYQQALGQGPQFIFQYYEEEERQRGNFPDRFSGHQFPNYSSELNVNALLLGDSALYLCASSGGDQGALLGTDTQYFGPGTRLTVL.